A selection of T cell receptor beta chains follows, all from one sample in a study of regulatory T cells in long-lasting Graves disease. TCRdb re-derived calls from the multiplex PCR reads in MiXCR, one entry per CDR3 protein. The sample records over 350,000 distinct CDR3 sequences, 15% being singletons. This sample also belongs to another study, concerning T cells in Graves' hyperthyroidism and ophthalmopathy.

The sample in question was peripheral blood mononuclear cells (PBMCs), obtained at new diagnosis, from a patient treated with antithyroid drugs. These receptors were obtained from a woman aged 40 to 50 with Graves disease. The CDR3 runs from the conserved cysteine through the conserved F or W. The D gene is left open where the match is weak. The size field is filled for only some rows; it gives once, few, many or a size class.

many	TRBD1	TRBV3-1	TRBJ1-1	CASSQGDRNTEAFF	TGTGCCAGCAGCCAAGGGGACAGGAACACTGAAGCTTTCTTT
few	NA	TRBV20-1	TRBJ1-2	CSARDPHQDYGYTF	TGCAGTGCTAGAGATCCACACCAGGACTATGGCTACACCTTC
NA	NA	TRBV29-1	TRBJ2-2	CSVRTDTGELFF	TGCAGCGTCCGGACGGACACCGGGGAGCTGTTTTTT
many	NA	TRBV27	TRBJ1-2	CASTRDGAGYGYTF	TGTGCCAGCACCCGGGACGGGGCGGGCTATGGCTACACCTTC
many	TRBD2	TRBV7-3	TRBJ2-3	CASSLTSGPSSTDTQYF	TGTGCCAGCAGCTTGACTAGCGGGCCATCTAGCACAGATACGCAGTATTTT
many	NA	TRBV5-1	TRBJ2-4	CASSLEGPENIQYF	TGCGCCAGCAGCTTGGAAGGGCCGGAAAACATTCAGTACTTC
NA	NA	TRBV12-3/TRBV12-4	TRBJ1-2	CASSFITRAGEGYTF	TGTGCCAGCAGTTTTATTACCAGGGCCGGCGAGGGCTACACCTTC
many	NA	TRBV30	TRBJ1-1	CAWSVKRDGTEAFF	TGTGCCTGGAGTGTGAAACGGGATGGCACTGAAGCTTTCTTT
many	TRBD1	TRBV19	TRBJ1-5	CASRRDRASNQPQHF	TGTGCCAGTAGACGGGACAGGGCGAGCAATCAGCCCCAGCATTTT
many	NA	TRBV12-3/TRBV12-4	TRBJ1-5	CASSLPGNQPQHF	TGTGCCAGCAGTTTACCGGGCAATCAGCCCCAGCATTTT
many	NA	TRBV28	TRBJ1-2	CASSAPRGLSRGYTF	TGTGCCAGCAGTGCCCCGCGCGGACTCTCGCGAGGCTACACCTTC
many	NA	TRBV12-3/TRBV12-4	TRBJ2-7	CASSFRGSGYEQYF	TGTGCCAGCAGTTTTAGGGGGTCAGGCTACGAGCAGTACTTC
NA	TRBD1	TRBV18	TRBJ1-1	CASSPGTGENTEAFF	TGTGCCAGCTCACCGGGGACAGGGGAGAACACTGAAGCTTTCTTT
many	TRBD2	TRBV12-3/TRBV12-4	TRBJ2-1	CASSPPWASGGLQFF	TGTGCCAGCAGTCCTCCTTGGGCGAGCGGGGGGTTGCAGTTCTTC
NA	TRBD1	TRBV7-9	TRBJ1-1	CATQAPGTGIDTEAFF	TGTGCCACACAAGCACCCGGGACAGGGATCGACACTGAAGCTTTCTTT
many	NA	TRBV12-3/TRBV12-4	TRBJ1-2	CASSPLSGDPDYGYTF	TGTGCCAGCAGTCCCCTGTCCGGGGACCCCGACTATGGCTACACCTTC
many	NA	TRBV7-9	TRBJ2-1	CASSLQTGEQFF	TGTGCCAGCAGCTTACAAACGGGTGAGCAGTTCTTC
few	NA	TRBV24-1	TRBJ2-3	CATSEWQADTQYF	TGTGCCACCAGTGAATGGCAGGCAGATACGCAGTATTTT
few	TRBD2	TRBV29-1	TRBJ2-5	CSVVAGAYQETQYF	TGCAGCGTTGTGGCGGGAGCCTACCAAGAGACCCAGTACTTC
NA	NA	TRBV30	TRBJ2-7	CAWDSATGGHSGRASDEQYF	TGTGCCTGGGATTCGGCGACAGGGGGCCACAGCGGGAGGGCCTCTGACGAGCAGTACTTC
NA	TRBD1	TRBV28	TRBJ1-5	CASSLGQGQPYSNQPQHF	TGTGCCAGCAGTCTAGGACAGGGCCAACCCTATAGCAATCAGCCCCAGCATTTT
many	NA	TRBV6-5	TRBJ1-3	CASSYLGPPINSGNTIYF	TGTGCCAGCAGTTACCTGGGTCCTCCCATCAACTCTGGAAACACCATATATTTT
few	NA	TRBV19	TRBJ1-2	CASTESPGAYVRGYTF	TGTGCCAGTACAGAGTCACCGGGAGCCTACGTTAGAGGCTACACCTTC
many	NA	TRBV7-8	TRBJ1-1	CASSPQVNTEAFF	TGTGCCAGCAGCCCGCAGGTGAACACTGAAGCTTTCTTT
NA	NA	TRBV18	TRBJ2-1	CASSPGSRGGYEQFF	TGTGCCAGCTCACCCGGATCGAGAGGCGGCTATGAGCAGTTCTTC
NA	TRBD2	TRBV5-1	TRBJ2-7	CASSLDGAGGPNGYEQYF	TGCGCCAGCAGCTTGGATGGGGCGGGAGGGCCTAACGGATACGAGCAGTACTTC
few	NA	TRBV19	TRBJ1-1	CASSIAAGTEAFF	TGTGCCAGTAGTATAGCAGCAGGCACTGAAGCTTTCTTT
NA	NA	TRBV19	TRBJ2-7	CASSNRVGEQYF	TGTGCCAGTAGTAACAGGGTAGGGGAGCAGTACTTC
few	NA	TRBV11-2	TRBJ1-3	CASSLSLGGNTIYF	TGTGCCAGCAGCTTAAGTCTGGGGGGAAACACCATATATTTT
many	NA	TRBV11-2	TRBJ2-7	CASSLAGTTYEQYF	TGTGCCAGCAGCTTAGCCGGGACAACCTACGAGCAGTACTTC
NA	TRBD2	TRBV15	TRBJ2-7	CATSRDGLAGDYEQYF	TGTGCCACCAGCAGAGATGGCTTAGCGGGAGACTACGAGCAGTACTTC
many	NA	TRBV19	TRBJ2-5	CATRRVSGETQYF	TGTGCCACTAGGAGGGTGAGTGGCGAGACCCAGTACTTC
many	TRBD2	TRBV15	TRBJ2-3	CATSYGLATDTQYF	TGTGCCACCAGCTACGGACTAGCCACAGATACGCAGTATTTT
NA	NA	TRBV4-3	TRBJ2-6	CASSQDLQGTRSGANVLTF	TGCGCCAGCAGCCAAGATTTGCAGGGGACCCGCTCTGGGGCCAACGTCCTGACTTTC
many	NA	TRBV7-2	TRBJ2-1	CASSLVETTSYNEQFF	TGTGCCAGCAGCTTAGTGGAGACCACCTCCTACAATGAGCAGTTCTTC